The clone carrying this T cell receptor (beta chain) was detected a few times. Antigen unknown. Germline is not matched at one junction end, which may reflect a read error. The record originates from a study of lymphopenia after photon versus proton radiotherapy. Whole-study findings and limits: Oligoclonal CD8+ Temra expansion after nadir drove photon patients' diversity drop. Relative stability marked proton patients; photon patients lost diversity and naive cells.

The protocol was immunoSEQ multiplex PCR, while the TCRdb copy is restricted to in-frame clones and leaves out a portion. The sample shows about 68,000 clones, approximately 91% of them seen only once. The TCR sequence derives from an older woman with pancreatic cancer. The sequencing used peripheral blood, collected from a patient treated with photon-based radiotherapy.

The CDR3 protein is CATSGDSSYEQYF. CDR3 DNA sequence: TGTGCCACCAGCGGAGACAGCTCCTACGAGCAGTACTTC. This chain joins TRBV15 and TRBJ2-7; D might be TRBD1 (5 bases). Germline V gene data show CDR1 as LNHNV and CDR2 as YYDKDF (reference sequence). The CDR3 spans 13 residues.